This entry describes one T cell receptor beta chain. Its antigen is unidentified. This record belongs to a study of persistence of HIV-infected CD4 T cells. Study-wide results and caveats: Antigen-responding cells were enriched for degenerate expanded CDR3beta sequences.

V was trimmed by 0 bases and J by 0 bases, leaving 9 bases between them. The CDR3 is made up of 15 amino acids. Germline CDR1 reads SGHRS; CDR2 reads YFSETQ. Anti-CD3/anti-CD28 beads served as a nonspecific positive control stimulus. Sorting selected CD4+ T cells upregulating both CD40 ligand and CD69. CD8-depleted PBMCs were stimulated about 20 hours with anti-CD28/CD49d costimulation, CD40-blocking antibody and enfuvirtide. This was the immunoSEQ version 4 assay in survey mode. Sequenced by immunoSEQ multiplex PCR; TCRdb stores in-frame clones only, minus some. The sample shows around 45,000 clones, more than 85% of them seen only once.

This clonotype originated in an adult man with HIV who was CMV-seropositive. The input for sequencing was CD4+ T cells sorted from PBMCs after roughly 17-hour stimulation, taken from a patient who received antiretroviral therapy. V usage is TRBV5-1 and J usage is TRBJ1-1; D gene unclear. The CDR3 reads CASSLEALLNTEAFF. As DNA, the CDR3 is TGCGCCAGCAGCTTGGAGGCTCTGTTGAACACTGAAGCTTTCTTT.